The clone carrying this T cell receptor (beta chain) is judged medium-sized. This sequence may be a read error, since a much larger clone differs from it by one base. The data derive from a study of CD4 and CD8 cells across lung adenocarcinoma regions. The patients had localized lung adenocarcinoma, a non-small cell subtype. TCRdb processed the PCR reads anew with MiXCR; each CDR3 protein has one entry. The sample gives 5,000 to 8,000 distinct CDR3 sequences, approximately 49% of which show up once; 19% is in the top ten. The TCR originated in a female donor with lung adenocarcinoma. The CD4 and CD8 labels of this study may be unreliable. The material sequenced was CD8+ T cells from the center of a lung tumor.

The CDR3 protein is CASSKEGPIVDNEQYF. CDR3 bases: TGTGCCAGCAGTAAGGAGGGCCCAATTGTAGACAATGAGCAGTACTTC. The rearrangement links TRBV6-1 to TRBJ2-1, with D maybe TRBD2 (6 bases). The assigned J gene may be wrong: the sequence end matches TRBJ2-7 better. This CDR3 is 16 amino acids long. Per the germline V gene, CDR1 is MNHNS and CDR2 is SASEGT.